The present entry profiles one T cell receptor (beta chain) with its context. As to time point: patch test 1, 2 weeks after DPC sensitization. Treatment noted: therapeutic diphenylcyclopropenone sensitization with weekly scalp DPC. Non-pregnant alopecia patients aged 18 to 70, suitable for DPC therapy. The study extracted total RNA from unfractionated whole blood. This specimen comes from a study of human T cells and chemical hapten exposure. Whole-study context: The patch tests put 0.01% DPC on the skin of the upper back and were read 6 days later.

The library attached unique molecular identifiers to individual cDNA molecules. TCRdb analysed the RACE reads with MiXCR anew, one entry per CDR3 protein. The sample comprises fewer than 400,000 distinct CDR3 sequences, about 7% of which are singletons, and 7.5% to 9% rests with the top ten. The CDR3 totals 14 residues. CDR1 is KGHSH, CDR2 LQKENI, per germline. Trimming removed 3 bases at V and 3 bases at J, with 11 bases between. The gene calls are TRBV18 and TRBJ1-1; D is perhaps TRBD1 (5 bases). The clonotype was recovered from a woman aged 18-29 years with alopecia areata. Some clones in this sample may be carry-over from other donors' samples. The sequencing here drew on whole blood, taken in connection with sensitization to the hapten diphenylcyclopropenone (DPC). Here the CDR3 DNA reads TGTGCCAGCTCACCGGGACGGGCGTACACTGAAGCTTTCTTT. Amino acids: CASSPGRAYTEAFF.